Following are 3 T cell receptor beta chains from one sample sequenced in a study of neurological immune-mediated disorders. TCRdb called the 5' RACE reads again in MiXCR, with one record for every CDR3 protein. The profile shows about 60,000 distinct CDR3 sequences, about 3.2% of them singletons. The source material was PBMCs. These receptors all come from a woman aged 60-75 years with multiple sclerosis.

This chain uses TRBV7-8 with TRBJ1-2; tentative D call: TRBD1 (5 bases). This CDR3 has 14 residues. V lost 5 bases and J 0 bases, leaving 10 bases between the germline ends. The germline V gene has CDR1 SGHVS and CDR2 FQNEAQ. Written as DNA, the CDR3 is TGTGCCAGCAGCCGCAGGGCCCCTAACTATGGCTACACCTTC. Residues: CASSRRAPNYGYTF.

This clonotype was counted at least ten times. CDR3 sequence: CASSLGGTSGRERQFF. In DNA, the CDR3 is TGCGCCAGCAGCTTGGGGGGGACTAGCGGGAGAGAGAGGCAGTTCTTC. This chain uses TRBV5-1 with TRBJ2-1; 14 bases line up with TRBD2. The CDR3 contains 16 residues. The V segment lost 0 bases and the J segment 12 bases; nucleotides outside the gene matches: 8. The V gene's germline CDR1 is SGHRS and CDR2 YFSETQ. Full variable domain (rest looked up from reference TRBV5-1 and TRBJ2-1): KAGVTQTPRYLIKTRGQQVTLSCSPISGHRSVSWYQQTPGQGLQFLFEYFSETQRNKGNFPGRFSGRQFSNSRSEMNVSTLELGDSALYLCASSLGGTSGRERQFFGPGTRLTVL.

This clonotype appeared many times. This chain connects TRBV20-1 to TRBJ2-3; D is ambiguous. Trimming left V 3 bases short and J 4 bases short, with 5 bases between. The germline gives CDR1 DFQATT, CDR2 SNEGSKA (reference sequence). This CDR3 has 11 amino acids. CDR3 region: CSASPSDTQYF. The CDR3, as DNA: TGCAGTGCTAGCCCGTCAGATACGCAGTATTTT.